This passage covers 20 T cell receptor beta chains from one sample sequenced in a study of blood T cell repertoires in COVID-19. Generated by immunoSEQ multiplex PCR, the TCRdb table keeps only in-frame clones and is missing some. The repertoire holds about 200,000 clones, with 85% as singletons. Sequenced: PBMCs or T cells enriched from blood (not recorded which). The receptors shown here come from a man aged 40-50 years who had recovered from COVID-19.

Here the CDR3 reads CASSQPTSGRYYEQFF. DNA for the CDR3: TGCGCCAGCAGCCAGCCGACTAGCGGGAGGTACTATGAGCAGTTCTTC. The gene calls are TRBV4-1 and TRBJ2-1; 13 bases map to TRBD2. The CDR3 consists of 16 residues. V shed 3 bases, J shed 8 bases, and the junction held 7 bases outside the gene matches. The germline CDR1 and CDR2 sequences are MGHRA and YSYEKL.

This clone was seen only a few times. The chain employs TRBV4-2 and TRBJ2-3; D not resolved. Germline-derived CDR1 and CDR2 are LGHNA and YNFKEQ. Deletions cut 5 bases from V and 5 bases from J, with 5 bases between. There are 11 residues in the CDR3. The CDR3 reads CASSSQDTQYF. The CDR3 DNA reads as TGTGCCAGCAGCTCCCAAGATACGCAGTATTTT.

The CDR3 spells CATRGGADTEAFF. The CDR3 DNA reads TGTGCCACCAGGGGGGGGGCGGACACTGAAGCTTTCTTT. The chain joins TRBV24-1 to TRBJ1-1; D possibly corresponds to TRBD1 (6 bases). CDR1 is KGHDR, CDR2 SFDVKD, per germline. The CDR3 spans 13 residues. Trimming left V 7 bases short and J 3 bases short, with 11 bases between.

The chain combines TRBV3-1 (or the pseudogene TRBV3-2) with TRBJ2-3; perhaps TRBD2 as D (6 bases). The CDR3 consists of 18 residues. Trimming removed 5 bases at V and 3 bases at J, with 24 bases between. Germline lookup yields CDR1 LGHDT and CDR2 YNNKEL (reference sequence). CDR3 nucleotide sequence: TGTGCCAGCAGCGGTCGGGGCGGGACGGTTTTAAGTACAGATACGCAGTATTTT. The encoded protein is CASSGRGGTVLSTDTQYF.

This clone has a handful of counts. CDR3 sequence: CASSLQGNRELFF. In DNA form, the CDR3 reads TGTGCCAGTAGCTTACAGGGGAACCGGGAGCTGTTTTTT. The rearrangement links TRBV19 to TRBJ2-2; TRBD1 agrees at 7 bases. The germline CDR1 and CDR2 sequences are LNHDA and SQIVND (reference sequence). The V gene end was trimmed by 6 bases and the J gene end by 9 bases; junction bases not matched to a gene: 7. CDR3 size: 13 residues.

This rearrangement joins TRBV7-8 to TRBJ2-7; 7 nucleotides agree with TRBD1. The V segment lost 0 bases and the J segment 5 bases; nucleotides outside the gene matches: 7. The CDR3 contains 15 residues. Germline assignment: CDR1 SGHVS and CDR2 FQNEAQ. The CDR3 sequence: CASSLASGGLHEQYF. DNA for the CDR3: TGTGCCAGCAGCTTAGCTTCAGGGGGTTTACACGAGCAGTACTTC.

The genes are TRBV5-1 and TRBJ1-3, with D unresolved. The germline gives CDR1 SGHRS, CDR2 YFSETQ. The CDR3 is 15 residues long. Trimming shortened V by 4 bases and J by 4 bases, and 15 bases separated the two germline ends. CDR3 bases: TGCGCCAGCAGCCGATCGACGGGTGCGGGAAACACCATATATTTT. Protein sequence: CASSRSTGAGNTIYF.

The chain uses TRBV12-3 or TRBV12-4 and TRBJ1-5; no clear D. The CDR3 loop spans 12 amino acids. With 6 bases removed from V and 6 bases from J, the gap between germline ends came to 9 bases. This chain's CDR3 is CASSQATQPQHF. CDR3 sequence (DNA): TGTGCCAGCAGCCAGGCAACTCAGCCCCAGCATTTT.

The rearrangement links TRBV14 to TRBJ2-1, with TRBD2 matching over 9 bases. Per the germline V gene, CDR1 is SGHDN and CDR2 is FVKESK. CDR3 length: 13 amino acids. The V and J ends lost 10 bases and 13 bases, in that order; junction bases with no gene match: 14. CDR3: CATSSSSGKRQFF. The CDR3 bases are TGTGCCACCTCCTCGTCTAGCGGGAAGAGACAGTTCTTC. Full variable domain (rest looked up from reference TRBV14 and TRBJ2-1): EAGVTQFPSHSVIEKGQTVTLRCDPISGHDNLYWYRRVMGKEIKFLLHFVKESKQDESGMPNNRFLAERTGGTYSTLKVQPAELEDSGVYFCATSSSSGKRQFFGPGTRLTVL.

The chain links TRBV14 to TRBJ1-5, with D hard to call. V was cut by 2 bases and J by 2 bases, with 7 bases left in between. This CDR3 has 14 amino acids. Per germline, CDR1 SGHDN and CDR2 FVKESK. Here the CDR3 DNA reads TGTGCCAGCAGCCAAAATAGTTGCAATCAGCCCCAGCATTTT. Translation gives CASSQNSCNQPQHF.

The rearrangement links TRBV6-5 to TRBJ2-7, with TRBD1 matching 10 bases. Germline V gene data show CDR1 as MNHEY and CDR2 as SVGAGI. The CDR3 contains 14 residues. V lost 5 bases and J lost 3; bases outside the gene matches: 4. Written as DNA, the CDR3 is TGTGCCAGCAGTATCCGGGACAGGGGCTACGAGCAGTACTTC. It specifies CASSIRDRGYEQYF.

The chain combines TRBV7-9 with TRBJ1-2; D remains unclear. This CDR3 contains 12 residues. Germline V gene lookup returns CDR1 SEHNR and CDR2 FQNEAQ (reference sequence). V was cut by 4 bases and J by 5 bases, with 8 bases left in between. The CDR3 DNA follows: TGTGCCAGCAGCTCTGGACTGTATGGCTACACCTTC. Amino acids: CASSSGLYGYTF.

The rearrangement joins TRBV6-5 to TRBJ2-1; D is undetermined. CDR3 length equals 13 residues. V lost 4 bases and J 5 bases, leaving 9 bases between the germline ends. CDR1 is MNHEY and CDR2 is SVGAGI in the germline V gene. The CDR3 sequence: CASSLQSDNEQFF. Written as DNA, the CDR3 is TGTGCCAGCAGTTTACAAAGCGACAATGAGCAGTTCTTC.

The chain joins TRBV13 to TRBJ2-1; TRBD2 aligns across 8 bases. V lost 1 base to trimming and J lost 6 bases; unmatched junction nucleotides: 5. The V gene's germline CDR1 is PRHDT and CDR2 FYEKMQ (reference sequence). This CDR3 spans 15 amino acids. CDR3 protein: CASSLAAGAPNEQFF. The CDR3, as DNA: TGTGCCAGCAGCTTAGCAGCGGGAGCCCCCAATGAGCAGTTCTTC. The variable domain in full, with the rest retrieved from reference TRBV13 and TRBJ2-1, is AAGVIQSPRHLIKEKRETATLKCYPIPRHDTVYWYQQGPGQDPQFLISFYEKMQSDKGSIPDRFSAQQFSDYHSELNMSSLELGDSALYFCASSLAAGAPNEQFFGPGTRLTVL.

The rearrangement joins TRBV12-5 to TRBJ2-2, with a weak D call TRBD2 (6 bases). CDR1 is LGHNT, CDR2 FRNRAP, per germline. V lost 3 bases, J lost 2 bases, and 7 bases lay in between. The CDR3 loop spans 14 amino acids. CDR3 sequence reads: CASGFAGNTGELFF. CDR3 nucleotides: TGTGCTAGTGGTTTCGCGGGAAACACCGGGGAGCTGTTTTTT.

The chain uses TRBV3-1 (or the pseudogene TRBV3-2) and TRBJ2-1; the D is unclear. The V gene lost 4 bases and the J gene lost 1 base, with 11 bases spanning the gap. Germline CDR1 is LGHDT and CDR2 is YNNKEL (reference sequence). This CDR3 is built from 15 residues. This CDR3 is CASSPARVSYNEQFF. The CDR3 nucleotides are TGTGCCAGCAGCCCGGCCCGGGTTTCCTACAATGAGCAGTTCTTC.

CDR3 in amino acids: CATKSGASTDTQYF. In nucleotides, the CDR3 is TGTGCCACCAAAAGCGGGGCTAGCACAGATACGCAGTATTTT. This rearrangement joins TRBV24-1 to TRBJ2-3; TRBD2 aligns across 7 bases. V lost 8 bases to trimming and J lost 0 bases; unmatched junction nucleotides: 4. The germline CDR1 and CDR2 sequences are KGHDR and SFDVKD. The CDR3 runs to 14 residues.

The gene calls are TRBV30 and TRBJ1-2, with TRBD1 identical over 9 bases. Germline CDR1 and CDR2: GTSNPN and SVGIG (reference sequence). CDR3 size: 13 residues. The V gene end was trimmed by 2 bases and the J gene end by 8 bases; junction bases not matched to a gene: 6. The CDR3 nucleotides read TGTGCCTGGAGTAGGGACAGGGCAGGGGGCTACACCTTC. Its protein product is CAWSRDRAGGYTF.

The chain recombines TRBV9 with TRBJ2-5; 10 bases fit TRBD2. CDR3 length equals 15 residues. Trimming took 3 bases from V and 2 from J; bases not matched to a gene: 4. Germline CDR1 and CDR2: SGDLS and YYNGEE. The CDR3 DNA reads as TGTGCCAGCAGCGCCGAACTAGCGGGGCAAGAGACCCAGTACTTC. Protein product: CASSAELAGQETQYF.

Ten or more counts support this clone. V gene TRBV10-3 combines with J gene TRBJ2-5; D may be TRBD2 (5 bases). The CDR3 is 14 amino acids. Germline CDR1 ENHRY, CDR2 SYGVKD. Trimming removed 2 bases at V and 2 bases at J, with 9 bases between. CDR3 in amino acids: CAISETSLQETQYF. The CDR3 DNA sequence: TGTGCCATCAGTGAGACTAGTCTACAAGAGACCCAGTACTTC.